This section outlines one T cell receptor beta chain sequence together with its context. This CDR3 spans 12 amino acids. V was pared by 4 bases and J by 5 bases, with 8 bases between. Germline values: CDR1 ENHRY, CDR2 SYGVKD. The data derive from a study of CD8+CD57+ T cells in acquired aplastic anemia. Study context: The DNA of sorted CD4+ and CD8+ cells averaged around 3 ug.

It was genomic DNA that served as the template for profiling TCR beta VDJ and CDR3. TCRdb processed the reads anew with MiXCR; each CDR3 protein has one entry. Among approximately 170,000 distinct CDR3 sequences listed, around 60% were seen once. This chain connects TRBV10-3 to TRBJ1-1; D not resolved. The sample was sorted CD4+, CD8+, or CD8+CD57+ T cells (not recorded which) from PBMCs. This clonotype was obtained from a human donor in good health. CDR3 sequence reads: CAISAGRTEAFF. The CDR3 nucleotides are TGTGCCATCAGTGCGGGGAGAACTGAAGCTTTCTTT.